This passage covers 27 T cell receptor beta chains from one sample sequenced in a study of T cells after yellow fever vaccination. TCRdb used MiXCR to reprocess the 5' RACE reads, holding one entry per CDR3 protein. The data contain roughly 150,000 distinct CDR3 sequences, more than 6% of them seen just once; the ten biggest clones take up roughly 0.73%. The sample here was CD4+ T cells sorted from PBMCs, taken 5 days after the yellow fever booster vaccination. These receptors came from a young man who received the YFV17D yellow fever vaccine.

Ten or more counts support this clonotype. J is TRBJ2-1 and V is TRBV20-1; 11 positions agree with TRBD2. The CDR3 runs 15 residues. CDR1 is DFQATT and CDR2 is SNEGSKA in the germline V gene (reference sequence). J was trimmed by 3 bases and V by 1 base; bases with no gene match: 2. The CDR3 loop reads CSARGGTSGYNEQFF. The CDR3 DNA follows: TGCAGTGCTAGAGGAGGGACTAGCGGCTACAATGAGCAGTTCTTC.

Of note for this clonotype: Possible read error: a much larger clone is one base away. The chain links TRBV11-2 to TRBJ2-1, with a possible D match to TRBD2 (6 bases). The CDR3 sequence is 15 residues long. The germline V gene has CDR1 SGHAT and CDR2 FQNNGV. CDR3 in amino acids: CSSSKTGGSYNEQFF. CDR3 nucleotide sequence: TGTTCCAGCAGCAAAACCGGGGGCTCCTACAATGAGCAGTTCTTC.

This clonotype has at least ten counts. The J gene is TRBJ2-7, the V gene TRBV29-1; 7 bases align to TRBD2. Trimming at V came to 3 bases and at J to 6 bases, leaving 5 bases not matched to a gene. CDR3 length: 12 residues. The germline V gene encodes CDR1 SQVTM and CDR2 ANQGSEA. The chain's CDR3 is CSVDGGGSEQYF. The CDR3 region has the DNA TGCAGCGTTGATGGCGGGGGAAGCGAGCAGTACTTC.

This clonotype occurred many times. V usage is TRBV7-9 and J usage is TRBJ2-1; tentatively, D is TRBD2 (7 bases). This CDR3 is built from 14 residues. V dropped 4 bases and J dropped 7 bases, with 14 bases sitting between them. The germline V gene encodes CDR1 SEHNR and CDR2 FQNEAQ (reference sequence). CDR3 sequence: CASSSPKGGNEQFF. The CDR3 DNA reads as TGTGCCAGCAGCTCCCCGAAGGGGGGGAATGAGCAGTTCTTC.

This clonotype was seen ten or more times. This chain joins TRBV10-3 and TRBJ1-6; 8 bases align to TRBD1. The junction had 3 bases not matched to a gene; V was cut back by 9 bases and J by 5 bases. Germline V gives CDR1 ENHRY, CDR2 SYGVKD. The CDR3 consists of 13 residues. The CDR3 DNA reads TGTGCCATTACGGGACAGGATAATTCACCCCTCCACTTT. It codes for CAITGQDNSPLHF.

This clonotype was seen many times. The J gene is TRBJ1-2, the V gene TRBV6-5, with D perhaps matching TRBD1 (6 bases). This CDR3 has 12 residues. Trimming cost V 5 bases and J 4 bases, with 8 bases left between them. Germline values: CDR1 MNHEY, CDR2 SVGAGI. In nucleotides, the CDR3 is TGTGCCAGCAGTCCGACAGGCTATGGCTACACCTTC. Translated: CASSPTGYGYTF.

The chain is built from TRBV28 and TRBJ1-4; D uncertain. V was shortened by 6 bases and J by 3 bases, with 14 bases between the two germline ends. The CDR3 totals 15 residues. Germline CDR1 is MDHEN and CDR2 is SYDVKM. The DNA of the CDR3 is TGTGCCAGCAGCTCTGAGGGTTCGGCTAATGAAAAACTGTTTTTT. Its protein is CASSSEGSANEKLFF.

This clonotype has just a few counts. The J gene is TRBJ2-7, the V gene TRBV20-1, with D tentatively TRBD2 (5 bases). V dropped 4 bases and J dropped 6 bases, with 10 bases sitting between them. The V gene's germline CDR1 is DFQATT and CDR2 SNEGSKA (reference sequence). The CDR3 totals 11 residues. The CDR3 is CSANEGIEQYF. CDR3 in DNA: TGCAGTGCTAATGAGGGTATCGAGCAGTACTTC.

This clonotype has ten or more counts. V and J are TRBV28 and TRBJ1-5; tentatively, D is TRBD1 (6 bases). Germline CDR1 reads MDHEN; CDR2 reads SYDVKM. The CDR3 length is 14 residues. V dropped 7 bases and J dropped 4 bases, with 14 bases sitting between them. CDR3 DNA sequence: TGTGCCAGCACCGGACAGACCCCTAATCAGCCCCAGCATTTT. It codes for CASTGQTPNQPQHF.

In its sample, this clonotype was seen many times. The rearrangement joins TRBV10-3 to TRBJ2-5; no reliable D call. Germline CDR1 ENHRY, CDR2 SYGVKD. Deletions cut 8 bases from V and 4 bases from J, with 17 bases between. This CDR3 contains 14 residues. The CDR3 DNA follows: TGTGCCATCGCGGTGGTAGCTGTTCCAGAGACCCAGTACTTC. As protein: CAIAVVAVPETQYF.

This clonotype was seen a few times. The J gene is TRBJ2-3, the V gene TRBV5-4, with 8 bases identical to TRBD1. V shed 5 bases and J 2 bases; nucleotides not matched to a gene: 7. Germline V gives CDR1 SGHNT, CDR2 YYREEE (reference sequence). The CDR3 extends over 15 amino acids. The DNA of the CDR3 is TGTGCCAGCAGTCTGCCGACAGGGGCCACAGATACGCAGTATTTT. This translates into CASSLPTGATDTQYF.

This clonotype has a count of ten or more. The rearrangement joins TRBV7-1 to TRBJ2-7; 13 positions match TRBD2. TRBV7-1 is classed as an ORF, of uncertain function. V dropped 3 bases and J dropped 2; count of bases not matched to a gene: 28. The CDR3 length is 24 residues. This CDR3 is CASSSSGWRTGTGLAGTLTYEQYF. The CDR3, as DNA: TGTGCCAGCAGCTCGAGTGGTTGGCGGACAGGAACGGGACTAGCGGGGACACTTACCTACGAGCAGTACTTC.

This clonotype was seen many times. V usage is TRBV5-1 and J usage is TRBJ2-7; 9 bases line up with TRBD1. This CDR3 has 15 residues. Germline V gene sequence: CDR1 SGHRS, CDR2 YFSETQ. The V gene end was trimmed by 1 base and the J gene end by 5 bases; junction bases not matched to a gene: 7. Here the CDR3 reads CASSLSTGGLDEQYF. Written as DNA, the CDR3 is TGCGCCAGCAGCTTGTCAACAGGGGGCTTGGACGAGCAGTACTTC. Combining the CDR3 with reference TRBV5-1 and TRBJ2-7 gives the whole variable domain KAGVTQTPRYLIKTRGQQVTLSCSPISGHRSVSWYQQTPGQGLQFLFEYFSETQRNKGNFPGRFSGRQFSNSRSEMNVSTLELGDSALYLCASSLSTGGLDEQYFGPGTRLTVT.

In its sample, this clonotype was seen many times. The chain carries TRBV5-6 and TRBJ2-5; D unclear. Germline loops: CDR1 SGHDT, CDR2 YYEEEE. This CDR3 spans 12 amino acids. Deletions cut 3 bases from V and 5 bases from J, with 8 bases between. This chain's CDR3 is CASSWSIETQYF. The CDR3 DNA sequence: TGTGCCAGCAGCTGGAGTATTGAGACCCAGTACTTC.

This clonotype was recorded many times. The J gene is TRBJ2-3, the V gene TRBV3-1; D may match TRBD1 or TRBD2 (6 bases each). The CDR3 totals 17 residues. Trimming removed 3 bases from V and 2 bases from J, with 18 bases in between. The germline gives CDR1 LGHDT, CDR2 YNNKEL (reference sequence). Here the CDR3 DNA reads TGTGCCAGCAGCCACGGGGGCAGTCAAACCTACACAGATACGCAGTATTTT. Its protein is CASSHGGSQTYTDTQYF.

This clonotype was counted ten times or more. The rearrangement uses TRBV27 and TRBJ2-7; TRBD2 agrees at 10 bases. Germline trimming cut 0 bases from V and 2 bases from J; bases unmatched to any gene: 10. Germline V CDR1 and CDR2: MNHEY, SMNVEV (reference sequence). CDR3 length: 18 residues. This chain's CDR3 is CASSLSRTSGVSTYEQYF. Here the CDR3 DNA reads TGTGCCAGCAGTTTATCGAGAACTAGCGGGGTGAGCACCTACGAGCAGTACTTC.

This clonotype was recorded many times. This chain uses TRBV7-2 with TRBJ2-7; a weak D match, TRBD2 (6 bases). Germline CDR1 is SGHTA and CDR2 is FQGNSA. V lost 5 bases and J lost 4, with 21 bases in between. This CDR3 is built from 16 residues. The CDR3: CASSPGVSVGSYEQYF. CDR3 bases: TGTGCCAGCAGCCCGGGAGTATCCGTGGGGTCGTACGAGCAGTACTTC.

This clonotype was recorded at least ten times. The CDR3 DNA reads as TGTGCCAGCAGAACTGACAGGGAGGTTAGCAATCAGCCCCAGCATTTT. This sequence encodes CASRTDREVSNQPQHF. This chain uses TRBV6-1 with TRBJ1-5; TRBD1 matches 7 bases. V lost 6 bases to trimming and J lost 0 bases; unmatched junction nucleotides: 8. Germline-derived CDR1 and CDR2 are MNHNS and SASEGT. The CDR3 is 16 residues long.

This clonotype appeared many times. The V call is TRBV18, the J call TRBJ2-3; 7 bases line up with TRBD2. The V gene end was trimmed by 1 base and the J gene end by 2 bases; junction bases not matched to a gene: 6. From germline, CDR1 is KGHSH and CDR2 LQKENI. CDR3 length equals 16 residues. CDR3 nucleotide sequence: TGTGCCAGCTCACCACTCGGGAGGACTTTCACAGATACGCAGTATTTT. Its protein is CASSPLGRTFTDTQYF.

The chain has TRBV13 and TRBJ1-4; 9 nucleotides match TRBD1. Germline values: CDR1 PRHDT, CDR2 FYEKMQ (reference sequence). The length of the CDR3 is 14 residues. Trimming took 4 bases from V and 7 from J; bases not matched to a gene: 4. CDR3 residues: CASSSGQGTEKLFF. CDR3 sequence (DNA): TGTGCCAGCAGCTCGGGACAGGGCACTGAAAAACTGTTTTTT.

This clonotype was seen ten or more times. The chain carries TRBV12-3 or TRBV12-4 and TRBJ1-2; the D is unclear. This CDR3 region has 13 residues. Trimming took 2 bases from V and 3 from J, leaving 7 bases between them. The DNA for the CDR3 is TGTGCCAGCAGTTTATACAGCTACTATGGCTACACCTTC. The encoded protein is CASSLYSYYGYTF.

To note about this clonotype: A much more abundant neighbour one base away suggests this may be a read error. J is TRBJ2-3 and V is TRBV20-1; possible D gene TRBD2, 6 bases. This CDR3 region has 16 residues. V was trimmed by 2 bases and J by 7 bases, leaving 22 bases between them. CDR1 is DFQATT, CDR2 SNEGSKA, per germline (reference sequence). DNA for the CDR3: TGCAGTGCTAGACCGCCGACTAGACTGTTTGCACATACGCAGTATTTT. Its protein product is CSARPPTRLFAHTQYF.

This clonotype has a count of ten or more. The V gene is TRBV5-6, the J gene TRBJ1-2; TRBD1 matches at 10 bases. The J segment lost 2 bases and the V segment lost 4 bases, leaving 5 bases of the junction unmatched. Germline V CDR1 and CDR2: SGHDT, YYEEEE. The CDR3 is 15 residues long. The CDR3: CASSLGQGVNYGYTF. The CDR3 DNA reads TGTGCCAGCAGCCTCGGACAGGGGGTGAACTATGGCTACACCTTC.

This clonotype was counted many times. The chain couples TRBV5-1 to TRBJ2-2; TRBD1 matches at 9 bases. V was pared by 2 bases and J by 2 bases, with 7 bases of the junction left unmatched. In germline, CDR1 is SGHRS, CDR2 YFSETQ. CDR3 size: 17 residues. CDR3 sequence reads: CASSLPRTGVNTGELFF. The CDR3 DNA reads TGCGCCAGCAGCTTACCGCGGACAGGGGTTAACACCGGGGAGCTGTTTTTT.

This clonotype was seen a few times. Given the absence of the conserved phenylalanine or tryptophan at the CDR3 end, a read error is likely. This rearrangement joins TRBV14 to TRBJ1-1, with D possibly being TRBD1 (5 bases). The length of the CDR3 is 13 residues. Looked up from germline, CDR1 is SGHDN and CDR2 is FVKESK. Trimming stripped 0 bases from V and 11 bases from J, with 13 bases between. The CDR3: CASSQDLRQPAFS. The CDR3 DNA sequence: TGTGCCAGCAGCCAAGACTTGCGACAGCCGGCTTTCTCT.

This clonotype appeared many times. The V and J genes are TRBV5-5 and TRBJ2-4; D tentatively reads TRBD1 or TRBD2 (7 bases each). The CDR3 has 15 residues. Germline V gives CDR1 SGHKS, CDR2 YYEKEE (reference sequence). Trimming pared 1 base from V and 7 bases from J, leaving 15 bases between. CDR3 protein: CASSLRRQGGNIQYF. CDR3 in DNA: TGTGCCAGCAGCTTGAGGCGACAGGGAGGGAACATTCAGTACTTC.

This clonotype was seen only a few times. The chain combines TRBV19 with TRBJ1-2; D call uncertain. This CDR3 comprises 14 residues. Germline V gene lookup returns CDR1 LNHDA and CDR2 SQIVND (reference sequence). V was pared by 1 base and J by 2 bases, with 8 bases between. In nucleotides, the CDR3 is TGTGCCAGTAGTATAGGAGGAGGGAACTATGGCTACACCTTC. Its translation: CASSIGGGNYGYTF.